The 20 T cell receptor beta chains in this list originate from one sample, sequenced in a study of control samples from healthy donors and cancer patients. The method was immunoSEQ multiplex PCR; TCRdb's version includes in-frame clones alone and lacks a portion of them. The sample includes hundreds of thousands of clones, 90% of them seen just once. The sequenced sample consisted of PBMCs. The receptors here all came from a man aged 35 to 55 with head and neck cancer.

The rearrangement joins TRBV5-1 to TRBJ2-7; 7 nucleotides line up with TRBD2. This CDR3 comprises 13 residues. CDR1 and CDR2 from the germline V gene are SGHRS and YFSETQ. Trimming took 4 bases from V and 0 from J; bases not matched to a gene: 1. The CDR3 coding sequence is TGCGCCAGCAGCCGGGACTACTCCTACGAGCAGTACTTC. Encoded protein: CASSRDYSYEQYF.

This chain links TRBV20-1 with TRBJ1-1; D is undetermined. The CDR3 is made up of 10 amino acids. Germline CDR1 and CDR2: DFQATT and SNEGSKA (reference sequence). Between the trimmed V and J ends, which lost 3 bases and 8 bases, there was a span of 7 bases. CDR3 residues: CSASFWEAFF. The CDR3 coding sequence is TGCAGTGCTAGCTTCTGGGAAGCTTTCTTT.

This chain links TRBV5-4 with TRBJ2-7, with TRBD1 matching 9 bases. The germline CDR1 and CDR2 sequences are SGHNT and YYREEE (reference sequence). The junction had 3 bases not matched to a gene; V was cut back by 3 bases and J by 2 bases. The CDR3 extends over 14 amino acids. CDR3 residues: CASSSGQGTYEQYF. CDR3 DNA sequence: TGTGCCAGCAGCTCCGGACAGGGGACCTACGAGCAGTACTTC.

V is TRBV3-1 (or the pseudogene TRBV3-2) and J is TRBJ1-4, with D possibly matching TRBD1 (5 bases). V was shortened by 0 bases and J by 8 bases, with 10 bases between the two germline ends. The CDR3 has 14 residues. Looked up from germline, CDR1 is LGHDT and CDR2 is YNNKEL (reference sequence). The DNA for the CDR3 is TGTGCCAGCAGCCAAGATACTTGGGGCGAAAAACTGTTTTTT. It yields the protein CASSQDTWGEKLFF.

This sequence joins TRBV20-1 and TRBJ2-5; D perhaps matches TRBD1 (6 bases). This CDR3 contains 15 residues. Germline V gene sequence: CDR1 DFQATT, CDR2 SNEGSKA (reference sequence). Trimming left V 3 bases short and J 7 bases short, with 21 bases between. The CDR3 spells CSASLPGQIHGTQYF. Written as DNA, the CDR3 is TGCAGTGCTAGTCTTCCTGGACAGATCCACGGGACCCAGTACTTC.

In its sample, this clone was seen once. The CDR3 is CAWSVWGIFSGANVLTF. CDR3 coding DNA: TGTGCCTGGAGTGTGTGGGGTATTTTCTCTGGGGCCAACGTCCTGACTTTC. This chain connects TRBV30 to TRBJ2-6; D is undetermined. Deletions cut 0 bases from V and 0 bases from J, with 12 bases between. The V gene's germline CDR1 is GTSNPN and CDR2 SVGIG (reference sequence). The CDR3 totals 17 residues.

The chain combines TRBV27 with TRBJ2-2; no firm D call. The CDR3 covers 15 residues. The ends were cut back, 2 bases at V and 4 bases at J, with 11 bases in the middle. Germline V gives CDR1 MNHEY, CDR2 SMNVEV (reference sequence). The CDR3 DNA is TGTGCCAGCAGTTTAGATCTTCCTGGCACCGGGGAGCTGTTTTTT. Translating gives CASSLDLPGTGELFF.

In this sample, this clone turned up once. The chain has TRBV4-2 and TRBJ1-5; possible D gene TRBD1, 5 bases. The CDR3 has 15 residues. The germline V gene has CDR1 LGHNA and CDR2 YNFKEQ. V was trimmed by 0 bases and J by 9 bases, leaving 15 bases between them. CDR3 residues: CASSQEGPGGGPQHF. Written as DNA, the CDR3 is TGTGCCAGCAGCCAAGAGGGACCCGGGGGAGGGCCCCAGCATTTT.

This clone has just a few counts. The J gene is TRBJ1-2, the V gene TRBV30; 7 bases are shared with TRBD1. CDR1 GTSNPN and CDR2 SVGIG come from the germline V gene (reference sequence). J lost 5 bases, V lost 4 bases, and 13 bases had no gene match. CDR3 size: 15 residues. The CDR3 reads CAWITTTGRWYGYTF. The CDR3 DNA sequence: TGTGCCTGGATTACGACGACAGGGCGGTGGTATGGCTACACCTTC.

This clone was detected a few times. V usage is TRBV28 and J usage is TRBJ1-2; D gene ambiguous. The CDR3 loop spans 14 amino acids. Between the trimmed V and J ends, which lost 6 bases and 2 bases, there was a span of 13 bases. Germline CDR1 and CDR2: MDHEN and SYDVKM. The CDR3 nucleotides are TGTGCCAGCAGCGTATCAGGTTCCAACTATGGCTACACCTTC. Translation gives CASSVSGSNYGYTF.

The rearrangement joins TRBV6-2 or TRBV6-3 to TRBJ1-5; a weak D match, TRBD1 (5 bases). The V end lost 5 bases, the J end lost 6 bases, and 14 bases lay between the germline ends. Looked up from germline, CDR1 is MNHEY and CDR2 is SVGEGT. This CDR3 spans 14 amino acids. The chain's CDR3 is CASSPAGFGQPQHF. CDR3 DNA sequence: TGTGCCAGCAGTCCCGCAGGGTTCGGTCAGCCCCAGCATTTT.

V and J are TRBV5-6 and TRBJ2-7; TRBD2 aligns across 8 bases. Trimming took 0 bases from V and 2 from J; bases not matched to a gene: 10. The CDR3 loop spans 17 amino acids. Germline assignment: CDR1 SGHDT and CDR2 YYEEEE. CDR3 DNA sequence: TGTGCCAGCAGCTTGGGATGGCGGGGGGCGCAGCCCTACGAGCAGTACTTC. Its protein product is CASSLGWRGAQPYEQYF.

The genes are TRBV7-9 and TRBJ1-2; 8 bases are shared with TRBD1. The CDR3 sequence is 13 residues long. Losses at the gene ends were 6 bases for V and 7 bases for J; bases not matched to a gene: 7. Germline V lookup: CDR1 SEHNR, CDR2 FQNEAQ (reference sequence). CDR3 sequence: CASRPQGALGYTF. The CDR3 nucleotides read TGTGCCAGCAGACCCCAGGGGGCGCTTGGCTACACCTTC.

The chain links TRBV24-1 to TRBJ2-2, with 10 bases fitting TRBD2. Germline CDR1 KGHDR, CDR2 SFDVKD. This CDR3 is built from 20 residues. Unmatched junction bases numbered 17, after V lost 0 bases and J lost 8 bases. The CDR3 nucleotides are TGTGCCACCAGTGATTTGAAGGGGGAACTAGCGGGGACCCGATTTGGGGAGCTGTTTTTT. Its protein product is CATSDLKGELAGTRFGELFF.

This chain connects TRBV7-9 to TRBJ2-7; 9 positions match TRBD2. From germline, CDR1 is SEHNR and CDR2 FQNEAQ (reference sequence). V dropped 4 bases and J dropped 1; count of bases not matched to a gene: 5. This CDR3 is 15 amino acids long. CDR3 nucleotides: TGTGCCAGCAGCTACGGCGGGAGGGGGTCCTACGAGCAGTACTTC. This encodes CASSYGGRGSYEQYF.

This clone appeared a few times. V is TRBV20-1 and J is TRBJ2-5, with D possibly being TRBD2 (6 bases). Per germline, CDR1 DFQATT and CDR2 SNEGSKA (reference sequence). This CDR3 spans 11 amino acids. The V and J ends lost 5 bases and 5 bases respectively, with 9 bases between them. DNA of the CDR3: TGCAGTGCTTGGGCGGGGGAGACCCAGTACTTC. Protein product: CSAWAGETQYF.

This chain uses TRBV5-6 with TRBJ2-7; tentative D call: TRBD1 (7 bases). This CDR3 comprises 15 residues. Germline V lookup: CDR1 SGHDT, CDR2 YYEEEE. Deletions cut 2 bases from V and 5 bases from J, with 17 bases between. CDR3 nucleotides: TGTGCCAGCAGCTTCCCGGACAGGAGGGCGAACGAGCAGTACTTC. This translates into CASSFPDRRANEQYF.

The chain combines TRBV7-2 with TRBJ2-4, with D tentatively TRBD1 (5 bases). Trimming left V 1 base short and J 2 bases short, with 12 bases between. Germline V gene lookup returns CDR1 SGHTA and CDR2 FQGNSA. The CDR3 runs to 16 residues. The CDR3 region is CASSLGQGKTKNIQYF. DNA for the CDR3: TGTGCCAGCAGCTTAGGTCAGGGAAAAACCAAAAACATTCAGTACTTC.

V usage is TRBV6-5 and J usage is TRBJ2-7; D uncertain. V dropped 0 bases and J dropped 4 bases, with 13 bases sitting between them. The CDR3 is 15 amino acids. Germline V gene data show CDR1 as MNHEY and CDR2 as SVGAGI. The CDR3 here is CASSYSSYRLYEQYF. The CDR3 bases are TGTGCCAGCAGTTACTCGTCATACAGACTTTACGAGCAGTACTTC.

The chain couples TRBV7-6 to TRBJ2-2, with 11 nucleotides matching TRBD1. This CDR3 is 16 amino acids long. The V gene's germline CDR1 is SGHVS and CDR2 FNYEAQ. The junction had 8 bases not matched to a gene; V was cut back by 5 bases and J by 6 bases. Here the CDR3 DNA reads TGTGCCAGCAGCCCTGGGACAGGGGGGCGGTCCGGGGAGCTGTTTTTT. This encodes CASSPGTGGRSGELFF. Complete variable domain (other parts from reference TRBV7-6 and TRBJ2-2): GAGVSQSPRYKVTKRGQDVALRCDPISGHVSLYWYRQALGQGPEFLTYFNYEAQQDKSGLPNDRFSAERPEGSISTLTIQRTEQRDSAMYRCASSPGTGGRSGELFFGEGSRLTVL.